This T cell receptor beta chain was identified in a study of PD-1 blockade in classical Hodgkin lymphoma. TCRdb keeps only in-frame clones here, not all; method: immunoSEQ multiplex PCR. The data show 38,000 or so clones, roughly three quarters seen once. In every patient, relapse followed autologous stem cell transplantation, while exposure to brentuximab vedotin differed. V was clipped by 4 bases and J by 4 bases, with 19 bases between them. The CDR3 covers 16 residues. Germline V gives CDR1 MNHNS, CDR2 SASEGT. The sample in question was peripheral blood mononuclear cells (PBMCs), obtained before the second cycle of nivolumab. The rearrangement links TRBV6-1 to TRBJ1-2; perhaps TRBD1 as D (5 bases). The receptor was isolated from a human donor with classical Hodgkin lymphoma. The CDR3 reads CASSAKRQQLFYGYTF. DNA for the CDR3: TGTGCCAGCAGTGCCAAGAGACAGCAACTTTTCTATGGCTACACCTTC.